This T cell receptor (beta chain) stems from a study of T-cell memory formation after mild COVID-19. The wider study: TCR clusters mostly belonged to single donors.

Study-level findings and limits: Prior to infection, memory already included some responding clones, suggesting cross-reactive memory joined.

Looked up from germline, CDR1 is MNHEY and CDR2 is SVGAGI. After removal of 1 base from V and 10 bases from J, the junction contained 2 bases not matched to a gene. The CDR3 loop spans 13 amino acids. The authors produced TCR alpha and TCR beta cDNA libraries with sample barcodes and UMIs by 5'RACE using constant-segment primers. TCRdb analysed the 5' RACE reads with MiXCR anew, one entry per CDR3 protein. The sample carries some 340,000 distinct CDR3 sequences, roughly 13% recorded once. In regard to this clonotype: Its antigen is not identified.

This clonotype originated in a man aged 18 to 30 who had mild COVID-19 (a few samples of this study predate the infection). Cell type and time point are not known. Sequencing was performed on PBMCs or a T cell subset sorted from them (not recorded which). This chain uses TRBV6-5 with TRBJ2-1, with 9 bases that match TRBD1. Here the CDR3 reads CASSYFTGGEQFF. The CDR3, as DNA: TGTGCCAGCAGTTACTTCACAGGGGGCGAGCAGTTCTTC.